The 31 T cell receptor beta chains below were found in one sample sequenced in a study of human T cells and chemical hapten exposure listed by TCRdb under 2021. This specimen's time point label, per the study, means: patch test 3, about 24 weeks after DPC sensitization. Read against the paper, the sample's treatment or condition label means: therapeutic diphenylcyclopropenone sensitization with weekly scalp DPC. The library was prepared using RACE. The instrument was a NextSeq 500. Clones were called with MiXCR by TCRdb after fastp trimmed the public reads at Q25, and only in-frame beta chains were retained. Each CDR3 protein gets just one entry, which takes the most common genes and DNA from the rows behind it. Here the sample has over 80,000 distinct CDR3 sequences; 11% occur a single time. The ten largest clones capture about 1% of the sample. Material: whole blood, obtained in connection with sensitization to the hapten diphenylcyclopropenone (DPC). Receptors originate from a young woman with alopecia areata. Some clones in this sample may be carry-over from other donors' samples.

This clonotype was observed many times. The V and J genes are TRBV30 and TRBJ2-3, with no clear D. This CDR3 is built from 14 residues. Trimming left V 6 bases short and J 0 bases short, with 13 bases between. Per the germline V gene, CDR1 is GTSNPN and CDR2 is SVGIG (reference sequence). Here the CDR3 reads CACHPGASTDTQYF. The CDR3 DNA follows: TGTGCCTGCCATCCGGGCGCTAGCACAGATACGCAGTATTTT.

This clonotype was counted many times. This rearrangement joins TRBV5-6 to TRBJ1-2; D may be TRBD1 (5 bases). The CDR3 loop spans 14 amino acids. Germline-derived CDR1 and CDR2 are SGHDT and YYEEEE. V lost 0 bases, J lost 7 bases, and 13 bases lay in between. CDR3 nucleotide sequence: TGTGCCAGCAGCTTGGGACAGACGGAAGTTGGCTACACCTTC. This encodes CASSLGQTEVGYTF.

This clonotype has more than one count but fewer than ten. The rearrangement joins TRBV7-2 to TRBJ2-1; 10 bases fit TRBD2. Germline V lookup: CDR1 SGHTA, CDR2 FQGNSA. The CDR3 has 17 residues. V lost 5 bases to trimming and J lost 7 bases; unmatched junction nucleotides: 14. The CDR3 region is CASSTKRGGLVGNEQFF. The CDR3 nucleotides read TGTGCCAGCAGCACCAAGCGGGGGGGCCTCGTTGGTAATGAGCAGTTCTTC.

The V and J genes are TRBV7-2 and TRBJ1-6, with D uncertain. Germline CDR1 and CDR2: SGHTA and FQGNSA. Between the trimmed V and J ends, which lost 1 base and 8 bases, there was a span of 6 bases. This CDR3 has 13 amino acids. DNA for the CDR3: TGTGCCAGCAGCTTAGTCGGGTATTCACCCCTCCACTTT. It translates to CASSLVGYSPLHF.

This clonotype was seen repeatedly, ten times or more. This chain connects TRBV5-1 to TRBJ1-1, with unresolved D. V was trimmed by 1 base and J by 2 bases, leaving 9 bases between them. The CDR3 sequence is 14 residues long. Germline V gene data show CDR1 as SGHRS and CDR2 as YFSETQ. CDR3 loop: CASSLTSSNTEAFF. In nucleotides, the CDR3 is TGCGCCAGCAGCTTGACCTCGTCTAACACTGAAGCTTTCTTT.

This clonotype was counted ten times or more. CDR3 DNA sequence: TGTGCCAGCAGCTTGTATGCGCGCAATGAGCAGTTCTTC. Its protein is CASSLYARNEQFF. This chain links TRBV5-5 with TRBJ2-1; no clear D gene. V gave up 1 base and J gave up 6 bases, with 8 bases separating them. Per the germline V gene, CDR1 is SGHKS and CDR2 is YYEKEE (reference sequence). This CDR3 comprises 13 residues.

This clonotype appeared many times. The J gene is TRBJ2-1, the V gene TRBV7-6; possibly TRBD2 for D (5 bases). The CDR3 has 16 amino acids. The V gene lost 3 bases and the J gene lost 6 bases, with 18 bases spanning the gap. Germline loops: CDR1 SGHVS, CDR2 FNYEAQ. Written as DNA, the CDR3 is TGTGCCAGCAGCTTTTTCGGAAGGCTTGGAGGCAATGAGCAGTTCTTC. This translates into CASSFFGRLGGNEQFF.

This clonotype occurred a few times. The chain uses TRBV29-1 and TRBJ2-7; the D is unclear. Germline-derived CDR1 and CDR2 are SQVTM and ANQGSEA. The V gene lost 4 bases and the J gene lost 12 bases, with 13 bases spanning the gap. The length of the CDR3 is 10 residues. CDR3 in amino acids: CSVARAGRYV. In DNA form, the CDR3 reads TGCAGCGTTGCAAGGGCAGGCAGGTACGTC.

This rearrangement joins TRBV30 to TRBJ1-6, with D perhaps matching TRBD1 (6 bases). The CDR3 is made up of 13 amino acids. V was pared by 5 bases and J by 10 bases, with 15 bases between. CDR1 and CDR2 (germline): GTSNPN, SVGIG (reference sequence). The CDR3 sequence is CAWERGFGSPLHF. CDR3 sequence (DNA): TGTGCCTGGGAAAGGGGGTTCGGCTCACCCCTCCACTTT.

This clonotype was seen a few times. The V and J genes are TRBV5-1 and TRBJ2-5; D unclear. V was shortened by 4 bases and J by 1 base, with 11 bases between the two germline ends. CDR3 size: 14 residues. From germline, CDR1 is SGHRS and CDR2 YFSETQ. CDR3 in DNA: TGCGCCAGCAGCCCGGTATACCCCCAAGAGACCCAGTACTTC. This codes for CASSPVYPQETQYF.

This clonotype occurred many times. This chain joins TRBV5-1 and TRBJ2-7; D is perhaps TRBD2 (6 bases). The CDR3 sequence is 15 residues long. Germline-derived CDR1 and CDR2 are SGHRS and YFSETQ. Trimming shortened V by 0 bases and J by 2 bases, and 12 bases separated the two germline ends. The CDR3 DNA reads TGCGCCAGCAGCTTGGGGGGGACTCCGACCTACGAGCAGTACGTC. As protein: CASSLGGTPTYEQYV.

J is TRBJ1-1 and V is TRBV20-1; D remains unclear. This CDR3 comprises 12 residues. The germline CDR1 and CDR2 sequences are DFQATT and SNEGSKA (reference sequence). V was trimmed by 6 bases and J by 3 bases, leaving 11 bases between them. The CDR3 region is CSAEGRYTEAFF. In DNA form, the CDR3 reads TGCAGTGCGGAAGGACGGTACACTGAAGCTTTCTTT.

This clonotype was picked up many times. The J gene is TRBJ1-1, the V gene TRBV12-3 or TRBV12-4; a weak D match, TRBD1 (6 bases). V was cut by 3 bases and J by 1 base, with 12 bases left in between. This CDR3 has 15 residues. The CDR3 protein is CASSLRGAPNTEAFF. Here the CDR3 DNA reads TGTGCCAGCAGTTTGAGGGGGGCGCCGAACACTGAAGCTTTCTTT.

This clonotype came up many times. The chain joins TRBV28 to TRBJ1-4; D may be TRBD1 (5 bases). Per the germline V gene, CDR1 is MDHEN and CDR2 is SYDVKM. Trimming took 1 base from V and 3 from J, leaving 15 bases between them. The CDR3 spans 17 residues. CDR3 nucleotide sequence: TGTGCCAGCAGTTTATATGCCCAAGGGACTTCTAATGAAAAACTGTTTTTT. This encodes CASSLYAQGTSNEKLFF.

J is TRBJ1-1 and V is TRBV4-1; TRBD1 is a possible D gene (5 bases). Germline V gene lookup returns CDR1 MGHRA and CDR2 YSYEKL. This CDR3 comprises 13 residues. Trimming cost V 5 bases and J 4 bases, with 11 bases left between them. CDR3 sequence reads: CASSSGRTTEAFF. As DNA, the CDR3 is TGCGCCAGCAGCTCAGGGAGGACCACTGAAGCTTTCTTT.

J is TRBJ2-4 and V is TRBV7-3; tentatively, D is TRBD2 (6 bases). This CDR3 comprises 13 residues. CDR1 SGHTA and CDR2 FQGTGA come from the germline V gene. Trimming took off 5 bases at V and 7 bases at J, with 12 bases between the two ends. CDR3 amino acids: CASSVGLSNIQYF. The CDR3 nucleotides are TGTGCCAGCAGCGTTGGACTAAGCAACATTCAGTACTTC.

This clonotype was counted between two and nine times. This sequence joins TRBV20-1 and TRBJ2-2; perhaps D is TRBD1 or TRBD2 (5 bases each). The CDR3 has 14 residues. V was cut by 4 bases and J by 1 base, with 10 bases left in between. Germline V CDR1 and CDR2: DFQATT, SNEGSKA (reference sequence). The CDR3 sequence is CSATGPLNTGELFF. The CDR3 DNA is TGCAGTGCTACGGGACCGCTGAACACCGGGGAGCTGTTTTTT.

This chain uses TRBV6-5 with TRBJ1-2; D uncertain. CDR3 length equals 15 residues. Per germline, CDR1 MNHEY and CDR2 SVGAGI. Trimming took 7 bases from V and 1 from J, leaving 16 bases between them. DNA for the CDR3: TGTGCCAGCACTGAGGGCGGCCGGCTTAACTATGGCTACACCTTC. This gives the protein CASTEGGRLNYGYTF.

This clonotype turned up a few times. V is TRBV25-1 and J is TRBJ2-7, with D perhaps being TRBD1 or TRBD2 (5 bases each). The germline CDR1 and CDR2 sequences are MGHDK and SYGVNS. Trimming pared 4 bases from V and 3 bases from J, leaving 10 bases between. CDR3 size: 13 residues. The CDR3 bases are TGTGCCAGCAGTGCCGGGACGCTCTACGAGCAGTACTTC. Protein: CASSAGTLYEQYF.

The V and J genes are TRBV28 and TRBJ2-7; maybe TRBD1 (6 bases). Trimming left V 5 bases short and J 6 bases short, with 14 bases between. CDR1 and CDR2 (germline): MDHEN, SYDVKM. The CDR3 totals 13 residues. The CDR3 sequence: CASSRTAGLEQYV. In DNA, the CDR3 is TGTGCCAGCAGTCGGACAGCCGGCCTCGAGCAGTACGTC.

In this sample, this clonotype turned up a few times. The chain links TRBV9 to TRBJ2-7; 8 bases agree with TRBD2. CDR3 length equals 15 residues. CDR1 is SGDLS and CDR2 is YYNGEE in the germline V gene. The V and J ends lost 3 bases and 2 bases, in that order; junction bases with no gene match: 7. CDR3: CASSAFSGVTYEQYF. The CDR3 region has the DNA TGTGCCAGCAGCGCCTTTAGCGGGGTTACCTACGAGCAGTACTTC.

This clonotype was counted many times. The CDR3: CASSVNGPGPTDTQYF. CDR3 in DNA: TGCGCCAGCAGCGTAAACGGGCCAGGACCCACAGATACGCAGTATTTT. The chain joins TRBV5-1 to TRBJ2-3; D remains ambiguous. Germline V gene sequence: CDR1 SGHRS, CDR2 YFSETQ. The length of the CDR3 is 16 residues. V lost 4 bases, J lost 2 bases, and 17 bases lay in between.

This clonotype occurred many times. The chain couples TRBV18 to TRBJ2-3; tentatively, D is TRBD1 (5 bases). Trimming took 5 bases from V and 3 from J, leaving 9 bases between them. The germline gives CDR1 KGHSH, CDR2 LQKENI. The CDR3 is 13 amino acids. As DNA, the CDR3 is TGTGCCAGCTCAACGACAGTGACAGATACGCAGTATTTT. The encoded protein is CASSTTVTDTQYF. Together with reference TRBV18 and TRBJ2-3, the CDR3 gives the full variable domain: NAGVMQNPRHLVRRRGQEARLRCSPMKGHSHVYWYRQLPEEGLKFMVYLQKENIIDESGMPKERFSAEFPKEGPSILRIQQVVRGDSAAYFCASSTTVTDTQYFGPGTRLTVL.

The gene calls are TRBV11-2 and TRBJ2-1; 11 bases align to TRBD2. V was pared by 4 bases and J by 3 bases, with 5 bases of the junction left unmatched. The CDR3 covers 16 residues. The germline gives CDR1 SGHAT, CDR2 FQNNGV. CDR3 sequence reads: CASSSKGTSGYNEQFF. The CDR3 DNA is TGTGCCAGCAGCTCGAAAGGGACTAGCGGCTACAATGAGCAGTTCTTC.

This rearrangement joins TRBV3-1 to TRBJ2-6; the D is unclear. Germline CDR1 LGHDT, CDR2 YNNKEL (reference sequence). V lost 0 bases, J lost 0 bases, and 3 bases lay in between. The CDR3 has 15 amino acids. DNA of the CDR3: TGTGCCAGCAGCCAAGAGCACTCTGGGGCCAACGTCCTGACTTTC. Amino acids: CASSQEHSGANVLTF.

This clonotype was detected ten times or more. V and J are TRBV11-2 and TRBJ1-1, with unresolved D. Germline V gene sequence: CDR1 SGHAT, CDR2 FQNNGV. The length of the CDR3 is 16 residues. V was trimmed by 6 bases and J by 0 bases, leaving 17 bases between them. In nucleotides, the CDR3 is TGTGCCAGCAGTTCCCTCGGACGGCAAGTGAACACTGAAGCTTTCTTT. Encoded protein: CASSSLGRQVNTEAFF.

This clonotype showed up many times. The V and J genes are TRBV29-1 and TRBJ2-1; D possibly corresponds to TRBD2 (5 bases). The CDR3 spans 16 residues. CDR1 and CDR2 (germline): SQVTM, ANQGSEA. Trimming took off 1 base at V and 0 bases at J, with 13 bases between the two ends. The CDR3 region has the DNA TGCAGCGTTGAAGTTGGGCGGGCAAGCTCCTACAATGAGCAGTTCTTC. Its protein product is CSVEVGRASSYNEQFF.

Many counts were recorded for this clonotype. The rearrangement uses TRBV19 and TRBJ1-5; TRBD1 is a possible D gene (5 bases). Germline V gene lookup returns CDR1 LNHDA and CDR2 SQIVND (reference sequence). V was shortened by 8 bases and J by 1 base, with 12 bases between the two germline ends. This CDR3 spans 14 amino acids. The CDR3 coding sequence is TGTGCCAGTTTGAACCAGGGAAGCAATCAGCCCCAGCATTTT. Residues: CASLNQGSNQPQHF.

In this sample, this clonotype turned up a few times. This rearrangement joins TRBV20-1 to TRBJ2-3, with 13 positions matching TRBD2. The CDR3 spans 15 residues. Trimming at V came to 5 bases and at J to 5 bases, leaving 7 bases not matched to a gene. Germline CDR1 DFQATT, CDR2 SNEGSKA (reference sequence). The CDR3 coding sequence is TGCAGTGCTGCCTCACTAGCGGGGGGGCAAGATACGCAGTATTTT. It specifies CSAASLAGGQDTQYF.

This chain links TRBV28 with TRBJ2-6; 7 nucleotides agree with TRBD1. Trimming cost V 5 bases and J 2 bases; bases outside gene matches: 9. Germline values: CDR1 MDHEN, CDR2 SYDVKM. The CDR3 contains 17 residues. CDR3 coding DNA: TGTGCCAGCAGTGCCCGACAGGGTCTGGCTGGGGCCAACGTCCTGACTTTC. It codes for CASSARQGLAGANVLTF.

V usage is TRBV29-1 and J usage is TRBJ2-5, with 10 bases lining up with TRBD2. The length of the CDR3 is 17 residues. Germline V lookup: CDR1 SQVTM, CDR2 ANQGSEA. After removal of 1 base from V and 7 bases from J, the junction contained 15 bases not matched to a gene. In nucleotides, the CDR3 is TGCAGCGTTGAAGGCTATCCGGGACTAGCGCAACCCGGGACCCAGTACTTC. Protein product: CSVEGYPGLAQPGTQYF. The whole variable domain, remainder taken from reference TRBV29-1 and TRBJ2-5, is SAVISQKPSRDICQRGTSLTIQCQVDSQVTMMFWYRQQPGQSLTLIATANQGSEATYESGFVIDKFPISRPNLTFSTLTVSNMSPEDSSIYLCSVEGYPGLAQPGTQYFGPGTRLLVL.